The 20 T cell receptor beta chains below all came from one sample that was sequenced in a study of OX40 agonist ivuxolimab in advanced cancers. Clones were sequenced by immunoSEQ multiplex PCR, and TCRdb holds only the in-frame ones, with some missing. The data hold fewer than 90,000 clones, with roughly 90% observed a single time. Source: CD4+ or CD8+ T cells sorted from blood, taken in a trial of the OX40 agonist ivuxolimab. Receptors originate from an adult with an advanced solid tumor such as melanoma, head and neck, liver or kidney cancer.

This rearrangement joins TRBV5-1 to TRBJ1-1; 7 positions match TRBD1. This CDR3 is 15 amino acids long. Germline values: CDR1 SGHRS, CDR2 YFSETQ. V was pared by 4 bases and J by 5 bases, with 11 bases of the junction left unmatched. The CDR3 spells CASSRAGRGWTEAFF. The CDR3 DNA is TGCGCCAGCAGCCGGGCGGGCAGGGGGTGGACTGAAGCTTTCTTT.

As DNA, the CDR3 is TGTGCCAGCAGGGGGAGCGGGAGCAACTACGAGCAGTACTTC. Its translation is CASRGSGSNYEQYF. The chain is built from TRBV28 and TRBJ2-7, with TRBD2 identical over 8 bases. CDR3 length: 14 amino acids. The germline V gene encodes CDR1 MDHEN and CDR2 SYDVKM. The V gene end was trimmed by 6 bases and the J gene end by 3 bases; junction bases not matched to a gene: 7.

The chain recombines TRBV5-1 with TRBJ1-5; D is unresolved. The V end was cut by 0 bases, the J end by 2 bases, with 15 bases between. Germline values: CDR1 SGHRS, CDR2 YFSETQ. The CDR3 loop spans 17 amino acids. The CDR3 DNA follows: TGCGCCAGCAGCTTGGAAAGCCCAACGGTTGGCAATCAGCCCCAGCATTTT. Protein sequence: CASSLESPTVGNQPQHF.

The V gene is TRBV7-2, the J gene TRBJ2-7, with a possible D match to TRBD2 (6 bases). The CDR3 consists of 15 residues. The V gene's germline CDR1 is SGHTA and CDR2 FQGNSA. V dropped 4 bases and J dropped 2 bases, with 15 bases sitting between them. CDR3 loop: CASSSTSGWTYEQYF. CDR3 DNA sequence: TGTGCCAGCAGCTCCACAAGCGGGTGGACCTACGAGCAGTACTTC.

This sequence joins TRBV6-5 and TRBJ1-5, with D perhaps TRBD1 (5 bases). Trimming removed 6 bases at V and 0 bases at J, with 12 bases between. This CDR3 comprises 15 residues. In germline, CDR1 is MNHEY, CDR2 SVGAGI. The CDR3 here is CASRPGQNSNQPQHF. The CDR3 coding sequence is TGTGCCAGCAGGCCTGGACAAAATAGCAATCAGCCCCAGCATTTT.

CDR3 residues: CASSLPTGPRTDTQYF. The CDR3 DNA sequence: TGTGCCAGCAGCCTACCGACAGGGCCGAGGACAGATACGCAGTATTTT. The chain is built from TRBV28 and TRBJ2-3; 7 bases align to TRBD1. This CDR3 has 16 residues. Germline lookup yields CDR1 MDHEN and CDR2 SYDVKM. Trimming at V came to 6 bases and at J to 3 bases, leaving 12 bases not matched to a gene.

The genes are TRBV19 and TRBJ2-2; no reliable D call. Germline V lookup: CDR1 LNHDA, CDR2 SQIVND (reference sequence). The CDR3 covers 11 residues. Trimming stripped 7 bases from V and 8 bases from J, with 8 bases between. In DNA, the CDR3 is TGTGCCAGTAATTTGTATGGGGAGCTGTTTTTT. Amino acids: CASNLYGELFF.

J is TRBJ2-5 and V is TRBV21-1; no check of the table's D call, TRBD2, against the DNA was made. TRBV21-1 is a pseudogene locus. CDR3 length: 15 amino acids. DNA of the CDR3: TGTGCCAGCGGTTTGGGAGCGGGAGTTCGGGAGACCCAGTACTTC. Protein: CASGLGAGVRETQYF.

The CDR3 DNA follows: TGTGCCAGCAGCTTAGATCGGGGGGGGCAAGAGACCCAGTACTTC. The encoded protein is CASSLDRGGQETQYF. The V and J genes are TRBV7-2 and TRBJ2-5, with 8 bases fitting TRBD2. Germline CDR1 SGHTA, CDR2 FQGNSA. The CDR3 runs to 15 residues. J was trimmed by 2 bases and V by 1 base; bases with no gene match: 3.

The CDR3 nucleotides read TGTGCCAGCTCACCCGGTCTAGCGGGAGTTTATACGCAGTATTTT. It translates to CASSPGLAGVYTQYF. This chain links TRBV18 with TRBJ2-3; TRBD2 matches 10 bases. Germline V gives CDR1 KGHSH, CDR2 LQKENI. This CDR3 contains 15 residues. The V and J ends lost 3 bases and 7 bases, in that order; junction bases with no gene match: 7. Full variable domain (rest looked up from reference TRBV18 and TRBJ2-3): NAGVMQNPRHLVRRRGQEARLRCSPMKGHSHVYWYRQLPEEGLKFMVYLQKENIIDESGMPKERFSAEFPKEGPSILRIQQVVRGDSAAYFCASSPGLAGVYTQYFGPGTRLTVL.

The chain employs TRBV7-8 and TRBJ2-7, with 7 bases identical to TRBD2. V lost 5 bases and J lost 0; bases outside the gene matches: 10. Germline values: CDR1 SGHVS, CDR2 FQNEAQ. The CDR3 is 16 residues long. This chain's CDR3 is CASSPRGRGSSYEQYF. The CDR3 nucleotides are TGTGCCAGCAGCCCAAGAGGGCGGGGGAGCTCCTACGAGCAGTACTTC.

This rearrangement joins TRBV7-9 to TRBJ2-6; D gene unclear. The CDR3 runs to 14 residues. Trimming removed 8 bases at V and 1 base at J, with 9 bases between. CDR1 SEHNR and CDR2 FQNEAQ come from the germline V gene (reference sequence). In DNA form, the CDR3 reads TGTGCCAGCGGAGTAGGTTCTGGGGCCAACGTCCTGACTTTC. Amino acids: CASGVGSGANVLTF. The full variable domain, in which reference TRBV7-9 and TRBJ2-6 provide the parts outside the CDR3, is DTGVSQNPRHKITKRGQNVTFRCDPISEHNRLYWYRQTLGQGPEFLTYFQNEAQLEKSRLLSDRFSAERPKGSFSTLEIQRTEQGDSAMYLCASGVGSGANVLTFGAGSRLTVL.

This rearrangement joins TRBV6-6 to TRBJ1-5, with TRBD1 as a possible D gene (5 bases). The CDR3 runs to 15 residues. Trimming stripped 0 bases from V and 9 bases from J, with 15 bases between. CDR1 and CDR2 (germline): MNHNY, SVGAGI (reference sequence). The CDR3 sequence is CASSYSRDAHTPQHF. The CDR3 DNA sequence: TGTGCCAGCAGTTACTCCCGGGACGCCCATACGCCCCAGCATTTT.

The CDR3: CASSYSDRGFTEAFF. Written as DNA, the CDR3 is TGTGCCAGCAGTTACTCCGACAGGGGATTCACTGAAGCTTTCTTT. The V gene is TRBV6-5, the J gene TRBJ1-1; 8 bases map to TRBD1. The CDR3 sequence is 15 residues long. The J segment lost 4 bases and the V segment lost 0 bases, leaving 4 bases of the junction unmatched. Germline CDR1 and CDR2: MNHEY and SVGAGI.

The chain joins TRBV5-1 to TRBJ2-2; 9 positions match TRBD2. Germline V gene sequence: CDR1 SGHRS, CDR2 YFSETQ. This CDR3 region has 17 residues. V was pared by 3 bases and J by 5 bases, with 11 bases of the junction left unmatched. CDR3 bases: TGCGCCAGCAGCTGGCCGATCGGACTAGCGTGGACCGGGGAGCTGTTTTTT. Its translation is CASSWPIGLAWTGELFF.

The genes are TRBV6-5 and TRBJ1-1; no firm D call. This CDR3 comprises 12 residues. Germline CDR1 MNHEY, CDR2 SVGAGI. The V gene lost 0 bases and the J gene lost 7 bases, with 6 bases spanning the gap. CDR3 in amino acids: CASSYSSGEAFF. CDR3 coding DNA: TGTGCCAGCAGTTACTCGAGTGGTGAAGCTTTCTTT.

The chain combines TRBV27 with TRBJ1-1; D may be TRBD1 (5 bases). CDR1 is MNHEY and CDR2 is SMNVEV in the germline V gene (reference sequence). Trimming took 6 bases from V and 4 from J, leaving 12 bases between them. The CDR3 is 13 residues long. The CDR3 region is CASSRGEGTEAFF. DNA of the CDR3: TGTGCCAGCAGCCGGGGGGAGGGCACTGAAGCTTTCTTT.

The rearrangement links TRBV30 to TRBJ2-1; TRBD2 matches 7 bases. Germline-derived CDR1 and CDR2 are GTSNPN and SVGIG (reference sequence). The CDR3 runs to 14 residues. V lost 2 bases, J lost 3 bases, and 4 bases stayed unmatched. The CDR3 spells CAWSTSAHYNEQFF. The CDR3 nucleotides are TGTGCCTGGAGTACTAGCGCTCACTACAATGAGCAGTTCTTC.

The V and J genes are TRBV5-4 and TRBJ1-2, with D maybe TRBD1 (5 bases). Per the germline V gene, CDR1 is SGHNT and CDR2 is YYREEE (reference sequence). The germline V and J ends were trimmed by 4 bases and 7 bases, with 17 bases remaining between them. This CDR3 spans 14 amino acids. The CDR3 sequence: CASSHKDGTSGYTF. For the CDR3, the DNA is TGTGCCAGCAGCCATAAGGACGGGACCTCTGGCTACACCTTC. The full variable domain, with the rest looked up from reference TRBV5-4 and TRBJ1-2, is ETGVTQSPTHLIKTRGQQVTLRCSSQSGHNTVSWYQQALGQGPQFIFQYYREEENGRGNFPPRFSGLQFPNYSSELNVNALELDDSALYLCASSHKDGTSGYTFGSGTRLTVV.

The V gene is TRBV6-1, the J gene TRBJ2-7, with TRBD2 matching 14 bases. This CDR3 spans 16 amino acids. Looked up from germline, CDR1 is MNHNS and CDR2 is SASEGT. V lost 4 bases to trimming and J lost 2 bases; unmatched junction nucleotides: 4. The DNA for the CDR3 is TGTGCCAGCAGTGGCCAGACTAGCGGGAGGGCCTACGAGCAGTACTTC. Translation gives CASSGQTSGRAYEQYF.